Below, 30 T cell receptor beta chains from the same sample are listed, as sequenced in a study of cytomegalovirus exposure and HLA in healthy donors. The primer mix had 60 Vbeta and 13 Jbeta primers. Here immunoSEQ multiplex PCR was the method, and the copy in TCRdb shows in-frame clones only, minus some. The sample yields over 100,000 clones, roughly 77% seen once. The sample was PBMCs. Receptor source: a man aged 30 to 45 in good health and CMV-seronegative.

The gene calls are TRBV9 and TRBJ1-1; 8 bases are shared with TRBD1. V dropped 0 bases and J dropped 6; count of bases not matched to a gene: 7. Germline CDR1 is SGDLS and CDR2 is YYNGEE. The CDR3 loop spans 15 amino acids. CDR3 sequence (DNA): TGTGCCAGCAGCGTAGGTGGACAGGGATTTGCTGAAGCTTTCTTT. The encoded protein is CASSVGGQGFAEAFF.

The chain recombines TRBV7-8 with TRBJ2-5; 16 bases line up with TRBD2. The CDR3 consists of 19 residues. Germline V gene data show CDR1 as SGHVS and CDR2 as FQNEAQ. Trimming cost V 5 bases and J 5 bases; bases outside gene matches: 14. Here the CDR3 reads CASSLKGLAGGIKSETQYF. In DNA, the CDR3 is TGTGCCAGCAGCCTTAAGGGACTAGCGGGAGGGATTAAATCGGAGACCCAGTACTTC.

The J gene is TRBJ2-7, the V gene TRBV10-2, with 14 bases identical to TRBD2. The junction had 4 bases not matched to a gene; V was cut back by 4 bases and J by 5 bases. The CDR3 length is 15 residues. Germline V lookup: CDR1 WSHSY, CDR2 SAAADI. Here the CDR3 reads CASSARLAGGDEQYF. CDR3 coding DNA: TGCGCCAGCAGTGCGAGACTAGCGGGAGGGGACGAGCAGTACTTC.

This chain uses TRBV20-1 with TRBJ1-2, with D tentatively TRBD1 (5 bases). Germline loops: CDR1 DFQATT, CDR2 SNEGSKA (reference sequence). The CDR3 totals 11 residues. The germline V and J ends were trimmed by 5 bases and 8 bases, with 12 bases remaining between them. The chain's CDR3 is CSARDWGGYTF. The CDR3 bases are TGCAGTGCTCGGGACTGGGGAGGCTACACCTTC.

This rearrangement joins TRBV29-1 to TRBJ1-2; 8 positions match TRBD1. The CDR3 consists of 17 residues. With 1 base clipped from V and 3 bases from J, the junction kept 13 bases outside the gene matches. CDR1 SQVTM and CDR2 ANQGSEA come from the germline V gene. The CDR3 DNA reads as TGCAGCGTTGAAGGCCTTGCAGGGGGCGAATTGGACTATGGCTACACCTTC. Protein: CSVEGLAGGELDYGYTF.

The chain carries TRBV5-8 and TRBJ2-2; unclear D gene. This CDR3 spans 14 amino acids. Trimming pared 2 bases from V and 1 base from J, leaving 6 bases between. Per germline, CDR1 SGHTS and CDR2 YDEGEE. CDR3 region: CASSLLQNTGELFF. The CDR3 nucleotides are TGTGCCAGCAGCTTACTACAGAACACCGGGGAGCTGTTTTTT.

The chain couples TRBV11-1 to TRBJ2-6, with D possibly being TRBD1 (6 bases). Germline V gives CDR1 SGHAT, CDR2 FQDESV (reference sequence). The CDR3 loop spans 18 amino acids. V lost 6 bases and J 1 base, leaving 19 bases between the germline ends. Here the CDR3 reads CASSFSSATGSGANVLTF. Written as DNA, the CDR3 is TGTGCCAGCAGTTTTTCCTCCGCTACAGGGTCTGGGGCCAACGTCCTGACTTTC.

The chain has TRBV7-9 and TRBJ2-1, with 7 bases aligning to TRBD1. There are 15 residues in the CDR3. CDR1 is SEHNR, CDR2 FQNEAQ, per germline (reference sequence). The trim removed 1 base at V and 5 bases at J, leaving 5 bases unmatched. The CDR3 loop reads CASSLVRTGHNEQFF. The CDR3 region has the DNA TGTGCCAGCAGCTTAGTACGGACAGGACACAATGAGCAGTTCTTC.

CDR3 DNA: TGTGCCAGCAGTGATCGCGGGAGGGTCGGGGAGCTGTTTTTT. Protein: CASSDRGRVGELFF. This chain links TRBV2 with TRBJ2-2, with 9 positions matching TRBD2. The germline V gene encodes CDR1 SNHLY and CDR2 FYNNEI. The V segment lost 3 bases and the J segment 7 bases; nucleotides outside the gene matches: 3. There are 14 residues in the CDR3.

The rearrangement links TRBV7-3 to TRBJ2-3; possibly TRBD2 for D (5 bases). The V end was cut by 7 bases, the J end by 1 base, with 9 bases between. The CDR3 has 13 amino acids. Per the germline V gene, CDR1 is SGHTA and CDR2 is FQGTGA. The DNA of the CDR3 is TGTGCCAGCAACCACGGGGGCACAGATACGCAGTATTTT. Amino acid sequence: CASNHGGTDTQYF.

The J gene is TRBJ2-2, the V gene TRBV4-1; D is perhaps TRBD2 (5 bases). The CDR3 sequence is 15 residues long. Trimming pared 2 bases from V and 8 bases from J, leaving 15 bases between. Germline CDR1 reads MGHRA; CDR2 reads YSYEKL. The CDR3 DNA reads TGCGCCAGCAGCCAACCCCGGTCGGGGTGGGGGGAGCTGTTTTTT. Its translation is CASSQPRSGWGELFF.

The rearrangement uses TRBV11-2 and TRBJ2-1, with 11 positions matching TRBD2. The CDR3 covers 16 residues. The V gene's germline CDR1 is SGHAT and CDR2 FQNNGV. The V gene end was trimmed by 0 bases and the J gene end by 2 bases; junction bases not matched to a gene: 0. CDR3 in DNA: TGTGCCAGCAGCTTAGAGGGACTAGCGGCCTACAATGAGCAGTTCTTC. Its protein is CASSLEGLAAYNEQFF.

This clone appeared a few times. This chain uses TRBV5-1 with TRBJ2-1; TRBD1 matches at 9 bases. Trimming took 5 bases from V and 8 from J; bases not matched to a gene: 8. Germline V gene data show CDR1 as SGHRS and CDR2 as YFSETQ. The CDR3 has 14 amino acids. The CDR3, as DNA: TGCGCCAGCAGGCGGGGACAGGGTCAGGATGAGCAGTTCTTC. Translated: CASRRGQGQDEQFF.

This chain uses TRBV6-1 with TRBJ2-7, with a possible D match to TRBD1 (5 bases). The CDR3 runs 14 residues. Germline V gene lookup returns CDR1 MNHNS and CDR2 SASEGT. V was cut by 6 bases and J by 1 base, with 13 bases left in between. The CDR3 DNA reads TGTGCCAGCAGCGCTTTAGGGGCGTCCTACGAGCAGTACTTC. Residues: CASSALGASYEQYF.

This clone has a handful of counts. The CDR3: CASSIDPTSVTYEQYF. Here the CDR3 DNA reads TGTGCCAGTAGTATAGACCCGACTAGCGTTACCTACGAGCAGTACTTC. The chain is built from TRBV19 and TRBJ2-7, with TRBD2 matching 8 bases. The V gene's germline CDR1 is LNHDA and CDR2 SQIVND (reference sequence). The CDR3 spans 16 residues. The junction had 6 bases not matched to a gene; V was cut back by 0 bases and J by 2 bases.

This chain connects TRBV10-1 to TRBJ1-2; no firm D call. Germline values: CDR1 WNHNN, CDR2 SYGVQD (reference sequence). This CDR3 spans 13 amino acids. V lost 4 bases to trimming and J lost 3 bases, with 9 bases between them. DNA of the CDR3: TGCGCCAGCAGTGGCACGGGTGACTATGGCTACACCTTC. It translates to CASSGTGDYGYTF.

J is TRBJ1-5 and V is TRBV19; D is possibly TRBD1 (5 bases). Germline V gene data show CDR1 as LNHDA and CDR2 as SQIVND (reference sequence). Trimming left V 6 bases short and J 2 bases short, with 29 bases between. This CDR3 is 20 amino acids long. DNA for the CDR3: TGTGCCAGTAGCCCACGGGGAGGGGACGGAATTGCTAGGGGCAATCAGCCCCAGCATTTT. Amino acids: CASSPRGGDGIARGNQPQHF.

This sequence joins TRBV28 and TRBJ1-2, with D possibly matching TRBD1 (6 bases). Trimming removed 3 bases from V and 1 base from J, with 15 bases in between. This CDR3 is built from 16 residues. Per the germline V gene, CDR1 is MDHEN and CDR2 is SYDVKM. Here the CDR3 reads CASSFNRDTINYGYTF. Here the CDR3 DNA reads TGTGCCAGCAGTTTCAACCGGGACACAATTAACTATGGCTACACCTTC.

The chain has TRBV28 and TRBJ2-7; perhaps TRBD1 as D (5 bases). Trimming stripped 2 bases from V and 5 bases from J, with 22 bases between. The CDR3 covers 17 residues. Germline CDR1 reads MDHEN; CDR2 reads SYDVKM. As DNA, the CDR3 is TGTGCCAGCAGTTTACCGCTCAGGGAAGGCCCACTTGACGAGCAGTACTTC. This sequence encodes CASSLPLREGPLDEQYF.

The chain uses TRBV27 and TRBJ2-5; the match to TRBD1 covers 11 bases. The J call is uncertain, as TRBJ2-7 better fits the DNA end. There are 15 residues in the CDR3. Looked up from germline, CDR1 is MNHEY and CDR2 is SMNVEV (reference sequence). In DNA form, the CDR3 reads TGTGCCAGCAGACAGCAGGCCGGGACAGGGGGCGAGCAGTACTTC. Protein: CASRQQAGTGGEQYF.

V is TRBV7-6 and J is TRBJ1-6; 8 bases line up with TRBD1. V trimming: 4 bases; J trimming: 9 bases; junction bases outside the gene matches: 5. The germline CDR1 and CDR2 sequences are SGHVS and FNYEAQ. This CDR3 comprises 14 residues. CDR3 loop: CASSSTGEFSPLHF. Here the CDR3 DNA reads TGTGCCAGCAGCTCGACAGGGGAGTTTTCACCCCTCCACTTT.

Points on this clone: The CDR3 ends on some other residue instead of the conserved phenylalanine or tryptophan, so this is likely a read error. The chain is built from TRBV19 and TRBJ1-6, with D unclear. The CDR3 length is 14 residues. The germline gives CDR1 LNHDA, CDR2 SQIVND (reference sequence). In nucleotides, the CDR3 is TGTGACAGTAGTTTGTCAGAATATAATTCACCCCTCCACCTT. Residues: CDSSLSEYNSPLHL.

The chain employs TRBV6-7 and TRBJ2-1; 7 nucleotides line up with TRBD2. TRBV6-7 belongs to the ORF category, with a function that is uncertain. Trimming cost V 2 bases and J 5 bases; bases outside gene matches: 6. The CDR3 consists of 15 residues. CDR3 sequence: CASSYPREGNNEQFF. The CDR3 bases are TGTGCCAGCAGTTACCCGAGGGAGGGTAACAATGAGCAGTTCTTC.

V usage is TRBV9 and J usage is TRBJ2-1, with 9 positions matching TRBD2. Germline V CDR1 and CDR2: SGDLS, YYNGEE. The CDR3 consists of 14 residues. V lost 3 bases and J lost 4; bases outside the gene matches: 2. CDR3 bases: TGTGCCAGCAGCGAAGCGGGGGGTTACAATGAGCAGTTCTTC. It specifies CASSEAGGYNEQFF.

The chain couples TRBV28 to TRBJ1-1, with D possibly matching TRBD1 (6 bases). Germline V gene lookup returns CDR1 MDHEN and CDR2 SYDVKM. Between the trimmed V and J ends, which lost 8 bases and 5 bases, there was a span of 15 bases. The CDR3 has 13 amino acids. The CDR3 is CASRGHSGTEAFF. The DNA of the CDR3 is TGTGCCAGCCGGGGACACTCGGGGACTGAAGCTTTCTTT. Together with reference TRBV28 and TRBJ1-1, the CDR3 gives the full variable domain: DVKVTQSSRYLVKRTGEKVFLECVQDMDHENMFWYRQDPGLGLRLIYFSYDVKMKEKGDIPEGYSVSREKKERFSLILESASTNQTSMYLCASRGHSGTEAFFGQGTRLTVV.

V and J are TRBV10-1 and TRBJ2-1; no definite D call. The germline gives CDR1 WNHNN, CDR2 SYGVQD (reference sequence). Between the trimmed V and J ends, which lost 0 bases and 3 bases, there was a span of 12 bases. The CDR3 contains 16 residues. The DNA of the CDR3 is TGCGCCAGCAGTGAGTCGGTAGCTTCATTCTACAATGAGCAGTTCTTC. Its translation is CASSESVASFYNEQFF.

CDR3 protein: CASFETGNTGELFF. In DNA form, the CDR3 reads TGTGCCAGCTTCGAGACAGGGAACACCGGGGAGCTGTTTTTT. The chain employs TRBV5-6 and TRBJ2-2; D is perhaps TRBD1 (6 bases). V lost 7 bases and J lost 1, with 11 bases in between. Germline V gives CDR1 SGHDT, CDR2 YYEEEE. This CDR3 is 14 amino acids long.

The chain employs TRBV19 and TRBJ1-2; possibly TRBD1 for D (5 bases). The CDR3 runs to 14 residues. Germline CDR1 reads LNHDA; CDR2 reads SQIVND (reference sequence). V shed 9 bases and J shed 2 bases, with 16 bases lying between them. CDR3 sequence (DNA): TGTGCCAGCAAGATTGTGACAGCAAACTATGGCTACACCTTC. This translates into CASKIVTANYGYTF.

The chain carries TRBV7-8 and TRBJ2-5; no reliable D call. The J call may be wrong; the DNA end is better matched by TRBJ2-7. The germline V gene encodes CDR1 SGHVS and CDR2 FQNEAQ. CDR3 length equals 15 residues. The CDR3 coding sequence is TGTGCCAGCAGCTTAGCGTTTGCGGATAAGTACGAGCAGTACTTC. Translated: CASSLAFADKYEQYF.

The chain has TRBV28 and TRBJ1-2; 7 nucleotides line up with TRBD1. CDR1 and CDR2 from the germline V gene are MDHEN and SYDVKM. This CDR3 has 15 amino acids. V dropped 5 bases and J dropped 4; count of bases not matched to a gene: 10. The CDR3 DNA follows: TGTGCCAGCAGTCCCCTCGGGACAGACGGCTATGGCTACACCTTC. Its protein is CASSPLGTDGYGYTF.